This passage covers 7 T cell receptor beta chains from one sample sequenced in a study of T cells after yellow fever vaccination. Using its own MiXCR run on the 5' RACE reads, TCRdb lists one record per CDR3 protein. The sample holds 100,000 to 150,000 distinct CDR3 sequences; roughly 9% are singletons and the top ten take almost 40%. The material was CD8+ T cells sorted from PBMCs, obtained on the day of the yellow fever booster vaccination. The receptors were gathered from a man younger than 30 who received the YFV17D yellow fever vaccine.

The chain links TRBV5-1 to TRBJ1-1; 12 positions match TRBD1. Germline V gene lookup returns CDR1 SGHRS and CDR2 YFSETQ. The CDR3 runs to 17 residues. V dropped 1 base and J dropped 3; count of bases not matched to a gene: 7. As DNA, the CDR3 is TGCGCCAGCAGCTTGTTGGGACAGGGGGCTCGTGACACTGAAGCTTTCTTT. Translation: CASSLLGQGARDTEAFF.

The chain couples TRBV20-1 to TRBJ2-3; 9 bases fit TRBD2. With V trimmed by 5 bases and J by 3 bases, 9 bases remained unmatched. The CDR3 sequence is 15 residues long. Germline V gene sequence: CDR1 DFQATT, CDR2 SNEGSKA (reference sequence). CDR3 residues: CSAPGTSLGTDTQYF. The CDR3 region has the DNA TGCAGTGCTCCTGGGACTAGCTTGGGGACAGATACGCAGTATTTT.

DNA of the CDR3: TGCAGTGCTAGATCCGGCGAAACAGGGGAGAATGAGCAGTTCTTC. It specifies CSARSGETGENEQFF. The chain employs TRBV20-1 and TRBJ2-1, with 7 bases lining up with TRBD1. Trimming at V came to 2 bases and at J to 7 bases, leaving 11 bases not matched to a gene. Germline V gene data show CDR1 as DFQATT and CDR2 as SNEGSKA (reference sequence). The CDR3 runs 15 residues.

The chain has TRBV18 and TRBJ2-1; TRBD1 matches 7 bases. Germline V gene sequence: CDR1 KGHSH, CDR2 LQKENI. The CDR3 covers 14 residues. J gave up 4 bases and V 3 bases, and 3 bases lay outside the gene matches. CDR3 sequence: CASSPTGQYNEQFF. The CDR3 coding sequence is TGTGCCAGCTCACCCACGGGACAGTACAATGAGCAGTTCTTC.

The V gene is TRBV7-6, the J gene TRBJ2-5, with D unresolved. The V end lost 4 bases, the J end lost 5 bases, and 11 bases lay between the germline ends. The germline CDR1 and CDR2 sequences are SGHVS and FNYEAQ. The CDR3 has 13 amino acids. The CDR3 loop is CASSSWMGETQYF. CDR3 nucleotide sequence: TGTGCCAGCAGCTCCTGGATGGGGGAGACCCAGTACTTC.

The rearrangement joins TRBV7-2 to TRBJ1-6; D is undetermined. The germline V gene has CDR1 SGHTA and CDR2 FQGNSA. V was trimmed by 4 bases and J by 7 bases, leaving 14 bases between them. This CDR3 is 15 amino acids long. CDR3 amino acids: CASSSHRLINSPLHF. The CDR3 bases are TGTGCCAGCAGCTCCCACCGTTTGATCAATTCACCCCTCCACTTT.

In its sample, this clonotype was seen a few times. The gene calls are TRBV29-1 and TRBJ2-1, with 9 bases that match TRBD1. The germline V gene has CDR1 SQVTM and CDR2 ANQGSEA. J was trimmed by 8 bases and V by 6 bases; bases with no gene match: 11. The CDR3 covers 14 residues. CDR3 coding DNA: TGCAGCGTCGCCGGGACAGGGTATTTCGATGAGCAGTTCTTC. Translation: CSVAGTGYFDEQFF.